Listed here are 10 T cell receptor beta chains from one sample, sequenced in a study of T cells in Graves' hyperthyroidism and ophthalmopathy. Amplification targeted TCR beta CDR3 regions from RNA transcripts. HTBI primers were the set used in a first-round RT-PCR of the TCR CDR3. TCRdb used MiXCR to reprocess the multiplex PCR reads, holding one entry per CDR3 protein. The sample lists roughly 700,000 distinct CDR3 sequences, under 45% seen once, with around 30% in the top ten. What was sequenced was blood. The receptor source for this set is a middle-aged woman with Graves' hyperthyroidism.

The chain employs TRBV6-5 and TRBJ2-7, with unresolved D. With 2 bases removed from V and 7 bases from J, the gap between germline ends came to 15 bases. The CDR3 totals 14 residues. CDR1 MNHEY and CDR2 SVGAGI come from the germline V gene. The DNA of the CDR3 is TGTGCCAGCAGTTACCCTTGGATCATTGGGGAGCAGTACTTC. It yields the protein CASSYPWIIGEQYF.

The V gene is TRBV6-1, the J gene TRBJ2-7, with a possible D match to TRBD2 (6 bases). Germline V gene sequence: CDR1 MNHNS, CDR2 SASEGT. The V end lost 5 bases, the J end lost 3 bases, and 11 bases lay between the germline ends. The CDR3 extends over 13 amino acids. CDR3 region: CASSRGLVYEQYF. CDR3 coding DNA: TGTGCCAGCAGTCGGGGACTGGTCTACGAGCAGTACTTC.

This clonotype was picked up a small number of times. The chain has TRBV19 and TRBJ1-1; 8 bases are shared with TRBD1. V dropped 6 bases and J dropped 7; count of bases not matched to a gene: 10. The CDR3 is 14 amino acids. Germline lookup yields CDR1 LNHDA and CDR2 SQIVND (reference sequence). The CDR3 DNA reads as TGTGCCAGTAGGATAAATCAGGGGGCGGTTGAAGCTTTCTTT. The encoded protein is CASRINQGAVEAFF.

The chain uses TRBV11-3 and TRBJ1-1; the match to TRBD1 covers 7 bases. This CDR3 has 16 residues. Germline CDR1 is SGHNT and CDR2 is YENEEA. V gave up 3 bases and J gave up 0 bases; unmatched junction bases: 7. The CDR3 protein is CASSFTGADMNTEAFF. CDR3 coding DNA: TGTGCCAGCAGCTTTACAGGGGCGGACATGAACACTGAAGCTTTCTTT. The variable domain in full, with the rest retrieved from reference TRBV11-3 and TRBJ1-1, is EAGVVQSPRYKIIEKKQPVAFWCNPISGHNTLYWYLQNLGQGPELLIRYENEEAVDDSQLPKDRFSAERLKGVDSTLKIQPAELGDSAVYLCASSFTGADMNTEAFFGQGTRLTVV.

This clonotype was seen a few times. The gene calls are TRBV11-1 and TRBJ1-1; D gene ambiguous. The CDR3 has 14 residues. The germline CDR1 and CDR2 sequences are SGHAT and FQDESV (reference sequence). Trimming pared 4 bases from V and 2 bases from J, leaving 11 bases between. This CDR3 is CASSWTSLNTEAFF. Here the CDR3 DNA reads TGTGCCAGCAGCTGGACTTCTCTCAACACTGAAGCTTTCTTT.

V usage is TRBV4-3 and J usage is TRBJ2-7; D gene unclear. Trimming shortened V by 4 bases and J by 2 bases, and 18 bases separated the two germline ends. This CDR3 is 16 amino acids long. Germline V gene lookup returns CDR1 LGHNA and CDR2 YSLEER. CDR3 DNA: TGCGCCAGCAGCCTTATTTATGACGGGTATACCTACGAGCAGTACTTC. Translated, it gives CASSLIYDGYTYEQYF.

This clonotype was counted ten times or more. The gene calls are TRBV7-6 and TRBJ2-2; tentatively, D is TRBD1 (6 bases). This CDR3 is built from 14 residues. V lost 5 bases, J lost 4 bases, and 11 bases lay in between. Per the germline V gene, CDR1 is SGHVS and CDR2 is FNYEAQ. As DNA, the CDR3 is TGTGCCAGCAGCCTAGGGGGTGGCACCGGGGAGCTGTTTTTT. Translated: CASSLGGGTGELFF.

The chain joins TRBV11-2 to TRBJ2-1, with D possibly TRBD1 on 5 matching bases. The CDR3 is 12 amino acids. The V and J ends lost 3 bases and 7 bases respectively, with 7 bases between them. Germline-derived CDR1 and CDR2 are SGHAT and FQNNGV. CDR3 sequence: CASSLYRNEQFF. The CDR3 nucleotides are TGTGCCAGCAGCTTGTACAGGAATGAGCAGTTCTTC.

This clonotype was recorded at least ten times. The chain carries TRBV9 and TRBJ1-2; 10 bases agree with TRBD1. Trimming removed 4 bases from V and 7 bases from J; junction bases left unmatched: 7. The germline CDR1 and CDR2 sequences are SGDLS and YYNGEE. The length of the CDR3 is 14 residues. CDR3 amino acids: CASSKDRGQSGYTF. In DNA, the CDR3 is TGTGCCAGCAGCAAAGACAGGGGGCAGAGTGGCTACACCTTC.

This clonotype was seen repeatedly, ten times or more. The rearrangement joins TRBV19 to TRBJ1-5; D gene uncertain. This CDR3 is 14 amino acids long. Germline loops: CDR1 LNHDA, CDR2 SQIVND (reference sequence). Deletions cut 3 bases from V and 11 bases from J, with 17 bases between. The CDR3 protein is CASSISLGAQAQHF. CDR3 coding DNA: TGTGCCAGTAGTATTTCCTTAGGTGCTCAAGCCCAGCATTTT.